The entry that follows covers one T cell receptor beta chain sequence. Its antigen is not known. V was clipped by 8 bases and J by 3 bases, with 20 bases between them. Germline V CDR1 and CDR2: MNHNS, SASEGT. This CDR3 is 15 amino acids long. This sample is part of a study of cytomegalovirus exposure and HLA in healthy donors. Study observations and caveats: Altogether, around 160 TCR beta chains were recorded as cytomegalovirus-associated. With later analysis, a missense DCLRE1C variant became linked to TCR beta V- and J-gene trimming. With further analysis later on, most CMV-associated TCR beta chains appeared HLA-restricted.

Though nominally healthy at sampling, donors likely had unrecorded immune exposures. Vbeta (60) and Jbeta (13) primers were used in the PCR. Produced via immunoSEQ multiplex PCR; TCRdb's table is partial and in-frame only. The sample includes 70,000 to 80,000 clones. The V call is TRBV6-1, the J call TRBJ2-7, with D unresolved. The receptor comes from a man aged 40-50 years in good health and CMV-seronegative. Sequenced: PBMCs. DNA for the CDR3: TGTGCCAGCTATTCGGCAGACATAACCAGCTACGAGCAGTACTTC. This codes for CASYSADITSYEQYF.